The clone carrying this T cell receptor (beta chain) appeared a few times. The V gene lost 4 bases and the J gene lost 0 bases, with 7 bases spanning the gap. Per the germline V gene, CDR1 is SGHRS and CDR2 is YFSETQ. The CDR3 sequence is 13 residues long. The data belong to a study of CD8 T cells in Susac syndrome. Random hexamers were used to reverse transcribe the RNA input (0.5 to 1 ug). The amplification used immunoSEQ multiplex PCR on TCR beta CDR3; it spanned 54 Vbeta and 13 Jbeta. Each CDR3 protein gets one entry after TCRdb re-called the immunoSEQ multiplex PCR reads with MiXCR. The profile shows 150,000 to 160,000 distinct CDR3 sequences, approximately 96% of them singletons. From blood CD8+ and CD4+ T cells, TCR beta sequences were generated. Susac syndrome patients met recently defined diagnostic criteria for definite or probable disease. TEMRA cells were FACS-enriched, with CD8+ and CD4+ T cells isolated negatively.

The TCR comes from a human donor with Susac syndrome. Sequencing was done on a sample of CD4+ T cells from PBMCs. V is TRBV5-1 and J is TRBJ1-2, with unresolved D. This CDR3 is CASSKDANYGYTF. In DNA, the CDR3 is TGCGCCAGCAGCAAGGACGCTAACTATGGCTACACCTTC.